These T cell receptor beta chains were read from a single sample in a study of cytomegalovirus exposure and HLA in healthy donors. Assay: immunoSEQ multiplex PCR; the TCRdb copy retains only in-frame clones and omits some. Found here are 150,000 to 200,000 clones, roughly 80% of them singletons; the top ten hold about 1.7%. Sequences were obtained from PBMCs. These receptors were collected from a woman aged 18-29 years in good health and CMV-seronegative. Each CDR3 is given with its conserved first and last residue. Each record gives: V gene, clone size, J gene, D gene, CDR3 DNA, CDR3 protein. A D gene is named only where the DNA matches it firmly. Clone size is stated in some rows and not others, as once, few, many or a class when expanded.

TRBV7-2	NA	TRBJ1-2	NA	TGTGCCAGCAGCCTCCAGACAGGTGCTAACTATGGCTACACCTTC	CASSLQTGANYGYTF
TRBV29-1	NA	TRBJ1-1	TRBD1	TGCAGCGTCGTCGGACAGGTCATCACTGAAGCTTTCTTT	CSVVGQVITEAFF
TRBV4-2	once	TRBJ2-6	TRBD1	TGTGCCAGCAGCCAAGAAACAGGGGGTTCGGGAGGGGCCAACGTCCTGACTTTC	CASSQETGGSGGANVLTF
TRBV29-1	few	TRBJ2-5	TRBD2	TGCAGCGTTGATCTGCGGGAGACCCGGGAGACCCAGTACTTC	CSVDLRETRETQYF
TRBV9	NA	TRBJ1-2	TRBD1	TGTGCCAGCAGCGATTTCAGGGGGACCTTGTACCCCTATGGCTACACCTTC	CASSDFRGTLYPYGYTF
TRBV11-3	NA	TRBJ2-3	NA	TGTGCCAGCAGCTCAAAACTAGCACACACAGATACGCAGTATTTT	CASSSKLAHTDTQYF
TRBV11-3	NA	TRBJ1-4	NA	TGTGCCAGCCGTAGAGCAACTAATGAAAAACTGTTTTTT	CASRRATNEKLFF
TRBV28	NA	TRBJ1-4	NA	TGTGCCAGCAGTAGTCCACCAGCAACTAATGAAAAACTGTTTTTT	CASSSPPATNEKLFF
TRBV19	NA	TRBJ2-6	NA	TGTGCCTCCTATGGGGAGGTATGGTCTGGGGCCAACGTCCTGACTTTC	CASYGEVWSGANVLTF
TRBV15	NA	TRBJ2-1	TRBD1	TGTGCCACCAGCGGCGACAGGGGGCCAAATGAGCAGTTCTTC	CATSGDRGPNEQFF
TRBV28	NA	TRBJ1-3	NA	TGTGCCAGCAGTCCTCCCCTTTATAGCTCTGGAAACACCATATATTTT	CASSPPLYSSGNTIYF
TRBV5-5	NA	TRBJ1-1	NA	TGTGCCAGCAGCTTGGGGGGCAAGAACACTGAAGCTTTCTTT	CASSLGGKNTEAFF
TRBV4-2	NA	TRBJ1-1	NA	TGTGCCAGCAGCCAGGGACAGAACACTGAAGCTTTCTTT	CASSQGQNTEAFF
TRBV4-2	NA	TRBJ2-1	TRBD2	TGTGCCAGCAGCCCTGAACCGGGACTAGCGTGGAATGAGCAGTTCTTC	CASSPEPGLAWNEQFF